This TCR beta chain was recovered during a study of early T cells in non-severe SARS-CoV-2 infection. Study-level points and caveats: A preference for anti-spike CD8 responses marked VDJdb matching, which missed private and CD4 specificities.

The TCR library protocol was used to attach unique molecular identifiers. These identifiers were attached to individual cDNA molecules. TCRdb independently ran MiXCR on the 5' RACE reads; one entry per CDR3 protein. The sample gives about 110,000 distinct CDR3 sequences, around 10% of which show up once; 3.1% is in the top ten. This clonotype was seen repeatedly, ten times or more. Its antigen is still unknown. This CDR3 spans 13 amino acids. The V end lost 4 bases, the J end lost 8 bases, and 15 bases lay between the germline ends. The germline CDR1 and CDR2 sequences are SGDLS and YYNGEE. The sequence was collected from an adult who was a healthcare worker with PCR-confirmed SARS-CoV-2 infection or an uninfected control (not recorded which). The V and J genes are TRBV9 and TRBJ1-2; no clear D gene. Sequencing was carried out using whole blood. CDR3 in DNA: TGTGCCAGCAGCATCGAGCAATGGGGAGGCTACACCTTC. The encoded protein is CASSIEQWGGYTF.